Shown below are 9 T cell receptor beta chains from a single sample sequenced in a study of blood T cell repertoires in COVID-19. TCRdb keeps only in-frame clones here, not all; method: immunoSEQ multiplex PCR. The sample lists roughly 380,000 clones, around 87% seen once, with roughly 1.4% in the top ten. The source material was PBMCs or T cells enriched from blood (not recorded which). Source of these receptors: a man aged 25-45 years who had recovered from COVID-19.

The chain has TRBV4-1 and TRBJ1-1; 11 bases align to TRBD1. Unmatched junction bases numbered 13, after V lost 6 bases and J lost 7 bases. Germline-derived CDR1 and CDR2 are MGHRA and YSYEKL. The CDR3 extends over 16 amino acids. CDR3 DNA sequence: TGCGCCAGCAGGAATGGACAGGGGGCGCAGGTTGGTGAAGCTTTCTTT. Translating gives CASRNGQGAQVGEAFF.

J is TRBJ1-4 and V is TRBV5-1; D not resolved. From germline, CDR1 is SGHRS and CDR2 YFSETQ. The CDR3 sequence is 16 residues long. V was trimmed by 0 bases and J by 0 bases, leaving 9 bases between them. CDR3 loop: CASSLGGVATNEKLFF. CDR3 coding DNA: TGCGCCAGCAGCTTGGGGGGAGTTGCAACTAATGAAAAACTGTTTTTT.

The rearrangement links TRBV3-1 (or the pseudogene TRBV3-2) to TRBJ1-6; 7 nucleotides match TRBD1. CDR1 and CDR2 from the germline V gene are LGHDT and YNNKEL (reference sequence). J was trimmed by 10 bases and V by 3 bases; bases with no gene match: 12. The CDR3 covers 16 residues. The CDR3 sequence is CASSHASGQFRSPLHF. CDR3 nucleotides: TGTGCCAGCAGCCATGCCTCGGGACAGTTCCGCTCACCCCTCCACTTT.

The sample holds a few counts of this clone. The chain links TRBV5-6 to TRBJ2-2; D is uncertain. Trimming stripped 3 bases from V and 8 bases from J, with 17 bases between. CDR1 is SGHDT and CDR2 is YYEEEE in the germline V gene. The CDR3 has 15 residues. The CDR3 loop reads CASSYFGSIAGELFF. The DNA for the CDR3 is TGTGCCAGCAGCTATTTTGGGTCAATAGCTGGGGAGCTGTTTTTT.

This chain uses TRBV25-1 with TRBJ1-5, with 8 bases fitting TRBD1. V lost 4 bases to trimming and J lost 5 bases; unmatched junction nucleotides: 7. This CDR3 region has 15 residues. CDR1 and CDR2 from the germline V gene are MGHDK and SYGVNS. DNA of the CDR3: TGTGCCAGCAGTGGATTCTCAGGGGGCGATCAGCCCCAGCATTTT. It translates to CASSGFSGGDQPQHF. The variable domain in full, with the rest retrieved from reference TRBV25-1 and TRBJ1-5, is EADIYQTPRYLVIGTGKKITLECSQTMGHDKMYWYQQDPGMELHLIHYSYGVNSTEKGDLSSESTVSRIRTEHFPLTLESARPSHTSQYLCASSGFSGGDQPQHFGDGTRLSIL.

The chain combines TRBV5-6 with TRBJ1-6, with D maybe TRBD1 (6 bases). The CDR3 consists of 15 residues. In germline, CDR1 is SGHDT, CDR2 YYEEEE. With 4 bases removed from V and 6 bases from J, the gap between germline ends came to 14 bases. The CDR3: CASSPGGAGNSPLHF. Written as DNA, the CDR3 is TGTGCCAGCAGCCCGGGGGGGGCAGGTAATTCACCCCTCCACTTT.

This clone was counted once. This rearrangement joins TRBV19 to TRBJ1-3; D is perhaps TRBD1 (6 bases). CDR3 length equals 14 residues. Germline V gene sequence: CDR1 LNHDA, CDR2 SQIVND (reference sequence). V lost 6 bases and J lost 4, with 13 bases in between. The CDR3 DNA is TGTGCCAGTAGCGTACAGGGATTGGGAAACACCATATATTTT. Translation: CASSVQGLGNTIYF.

The V call is TRBV6-6, the J call TRBJ2-7; 9 bases agree with TRBD1. This CDR3 is built from 14 residues. With 7 bases clipped from V and 3 bases from J, the junction kept 7 bases outside the gene matches. The V gene's germline CDR1 is MNHNY and CDR2 SVGAGI (reference sequence). The DNA of the CDR3 is TGTGCCAGCAACCTAGGACAGGGGATCTACGAGCAGTACTTC. It yields the protein CASNLGQGIYEQYF.

V gene TRBV18 combines with J gene TRBJ2-4, with TRBD1 identical over 9 bases. Germline V gene lookup returns CDR1 KGHSH and CDR2 LQKENI. The CDR3 contains 16 residues. The V and J ends lost 3 bases and 9 bases, in that order; junction bases with no gene match: 12. CDR3: CASSPNTGGAFGIQYF. Written as DNA, the CDR3 is TGTGCCAGCTCACCGAATACAGGGGGCGCGTTTGGCATTCAGTACTTC.